The 12 T cell receptor beta chains presented below share a single source sample, sequenced in a study of blood T cell repertoires in COVID-19 (TCRdb year 2020). The library was obtained by the immunoSEQ multiplex PCR assay. As stored in TCRdb, this immuneACCESS dataset retains in-frame rearrangements with V and J assigned. A fraction of the clones does not appear; measured against another copy, unresolved V genes explain less than half of the discrepancy, and the remainder lacks a known reason. The sample table lists about 160,000 clones, roughly 84% of them with a count of one. Under 6% of the sample comes from the top ten. The sequencing sample was made of peripheral blood. All receptors derive from a woman in her fifties or sixties with COVID-19, enrolled during active disease.

This sequence joins TRBV7-6 and TRBJ2-1, with TRBD2 matching 7 bases. The CDR3 consists of 16 residues. The junction had 7 bases not matched to a gene; V was cut back by 0 bases and J by 5 bases. Germline-derived CDR1 and CDR2 are SGHVS and FNYEAQ. For the CDR3, the DNA is TGTGCCAGCAGCTTAGCCCCGCGGGGAGGGCACAATGAGCAGTTCTTC. Protein: CASSLAPRGGHNEQFF.

The CDR3 DNA reads TGTGCCAGCAGCGTCGTCGGGGACAATGAGCAGTTCTTC. Protein sequence: CASSVVGDNEQFF. The chain carries TRBV9 and TRBJ2-1; TRBD2 is a possible D gene (5 bases). The CDR3 is 13 amino acids. Germline lookup yields CDR1 SGDLS and CDR2 YYNGEE. Trimming left V 2 bases short and J 5 bases short, with 8 bases between.

Only one count was recorded for this clone. This chain links TRBV3-1 (or the pseudogene TRBV3-2) with TRBJ2-3; 8 nucleotides align to TRBD2. Germline V gives CDR1 LGHDT, CDR2 YNNKEL (reference sequence). This CDR3 is built from 17 residues. Losses at the gene ends were 4 bases for V and 3 bases for J; bases not matched to a gene: 12. The CDR3 loop is CASSRRTGGGRTDTQYF. DNA of the CDR3: TGTGCCAGCAGCCGACGGACTGGCGGGGGGAGGACAGATACGCAGTATTTT.

A single count supports this clone. The genes are TRBV19 and TRBJ2-6; D might be TRBD1 (6 bases). Germline V lookup: CDR1 LNHDA, CDR2 SQIVND (reference sequence). This CDR3 is 16 amino acids long. V was trimmed by 7 bases and J by 2 bases, leaving 15 bases between them. CDR3 loop: CASIAGVPPGANVLTF. Written as DNA, the CDR3 is TGTGCCAGTATTGCAGGGGTTCCCCCTGGGGCCAACGTCCTGACTTTC.

The chain is built from TRBV5-4 and TRBJ1-2, with 7 nucleotides matching TRBD1. The V gene's germline CDR1 is SGHNT and CDR2 YYREEE (reference sequence). CDR3 size: 14 residues. V lost 3 bases and J lost 6; bases outside the gene matches: 8. The CDR3 coding sequence is TGTGCCAGCAGCTCAGACAGGGCATTAAATGGCTACACCTTC. Translated: CASSSDRALNGYTF.

The rearrangement uses TRBV30 and TRBJ1-1, with D hard to call. The CDR3 extends over 15 amino acids. V was shortened by 0 bases and J by 1 base, with 12 bases between the two germline ends. Germline values: CDR1 GTSNPN, CDR2 SVGIG (reference sequence). CDR3 in amino acids: CAWSVLGRANTEAFF. The CDR3 nucleotides read TGTGCCTGGAGTGTATTGGGCAGAGCGAACACTGAAGCTTTCTTT. Full variable domain (rest looked up from reference TRBV30 and TRBJ1-1): SQTIHQWPATLVQPVGSPLSLECTVEGTSNPNLYWYRQAAGRGLQLLFYSVGIGQISSEVPQNLSASRPQDRQFILSSKKLLLSDSGFYLCAWSVLGRANTEAFFGQGTRLTVV.

This sequence joins TRBV7-2 and TRBJ2-3; D is undetermined. Trimming cost V 0 bases and J 6 bases, with 10 bases left between them. In germline, CDR1 is SGHTA, CDR2 FQGNSA. This CDR3 spans 14 amino acids. The chain's CDR3 is CASSLARLPDTQYF. The CDR3 DNA is TGTGCCAGCAGCTTAGCTAGACTCCCCGATACGCAGTATTTT.

The chain recombines TRBV27 with TRBJ2-2, with D perhaps matching TRBD2 (7 bases). The germline V gene has CDR1 MNHEY and CDR2 SMNVEV (reference sequence). The CDR3 contains 14 residues. Trimming pared 9 bases from V and 4 bases from J, leaving 15 bases between. Here the CDR3 reads CASARGGTTGELFF. The CDR3 DNA reads as TGTGCCAGTGCAAGGGGGGGAACCACCGGGGAGCTGTTTTTT.

This chain's CDR3 is CASSRKGQIEDIQYF. In DNA, the CDR3 is TGTGCCAGCAGCCGAAAAGGACAGATAGAGGACATTCAGTACTTC. This chain links TRBV7-6 with TRBJ2-4, with a tentative D call TRBD1 (6 bases). Germline CDR1 is SGHVS and CDR2 is FNYEAQ. This CDR3 contains 15 residues. V shed 5 bases and J shed 8 bases, with 19 bases lying between them.

The gene calls are TRBV7-9 and TRBJ1-2; TRBD1 matches at 9 bases. Germline CDR1 SEHNR, CDR2 FQNEAQ (reference sequence). This CDR3 contains 14 residues. The V segment lost 4 bases and the J segment 10 bases; nucleotides outside the gene matches: 10. The CDR3 spells CASSSTTGGVDYTF. DNA of the CDR3: TGTGCCAGCAGCTCTACCACAGGGGGCGTTGACTACACCTTC.

The chain joins TRBV6-5 to TRBJ2-5; a weak D match, TRBD2 (5 bases). This CDR3 has 14 amino acids. With 4 bases removed from V and 5 bases from J, the gap between germline ends came to 14 bases. Germline lookup yields CDR1 MNHEY and CDR2 SVGAGI. CDR3 loop: CASSFNELVETQYF. The CDR3 DNA reads TGTGCCAGCAGTTTTAACGAACTAGTCGAGACCCAGTACTTC.

Note on this clone: The identical CDR3 is also encoded by other nucleotide sequences in the sample. This chain links TRBV7-9 with TRBJ1-1; D might be TRBD1 (5 bases). CDR3 length equals 14 residues. The ends were cut back, 3 bases at V and 0 bases at J, with 8 bases in the middle. Germline CDR1 is SEHNR and CDR2 is FQNEAQ (reference sequence). Here the CDR3 reads CASSLDTLNTEAFF. CDR3 sequence (DNA): TGTGCCAGCAGCTTGGACACCCTGAACACTGAAGCTTTCTTT.